One and the same sample provided the 20 T cell receptor beta chains below, sequenced in a study of shared clonotypes between healthy human individuals. Profiled with immunoSEQ multiplex PCR; TCRdb holds only in-frame clones, not every one. Among about 610,000 clones, more than 95% were seen once, and the ten largest hold roughly 0.05%. The sequenced sample was naive CD4+ T cells sorted from blood. Specified subset: CD45RA+ positively selected. The receptors derive from a woman in her 30s in good health.

The rearrangement joins TRBV4-2 to TRBJ2-7; the D is unclear. The V end was cut by 0 bases, the J end by 2 bases, with 11 bases between. CDR1 and CDR2 (germline): LGHNA, YNFKEQ. CDR3 size: 15 residues. The CDR3 DNA is TGTGCCAGCAGCCAAGATTGGCTGGGCCCCTACGAGCAGTACTTC. Its translation is CASSQDWLGPYEQYF.

The V call is TRBV18, the J call TRBJ1-3; TRBD1 matches at 8 bases. The CDR3 length is 16 residues. The germline gives CDR1 KGHSH, CDR2 LQKENI. V lost 6 bases, J lost 2 bases, and 9 bases stayed unmatched. CDR3 DNA sequence: TGTGCCAGCTCCGGGCAGGGGGCGCGTGCTGGAAACACCATATATTTT. Translation gives CASSGQGARAGNTIYF.

The table lists this clone with a count of one. V is TRBV7-8 and J is TRBJ2-4, with unresolved D. In germline, CDR1 is SGHVS, CDR2 FQNEAQ. V was shortened by 5 bases and J by 1 base, with 18 bases between the two germline ends. This CDR3 region has 17 residues. The CDR3 reads CASSDPRQAGAKNIQYF. For the CDR3, the DNA is TGTGCCAGCAGCGACCCCCGCCAGGCCGGGGCCAAAAACATTCAGTACTTC.

This chain uses TRBV7-9 with TRBJ1-4, with D maybe TRBD1 (5 bases). This CDR3 spans 16 amino acids. The V end lost 5 bases, the J end lost 0 bases, and 13 bases lay between the germline ends. In germline, CDR1 is SEHNR, CDR2 FQNEAQ (reference sequence). Here the CDR3 reads CASSPGQGTTNEKLFF. The CDR3 nucleotides read TGTGCCAGCAGCCCAGGGCAGGGCACAACTAATGAAAAACTGTTTTTT.

V and J are TRBV7-9 and TRBJ2-3; the match to TRBD1 covers 8 bases. Looked up from germline, CDR1 is SEHNR and CDR2 is FQNEAQ (reference sequence). Trimming at V came to 5 bases and at J to 0 bases, leaving 4 bases not matched to a gene. The CDR3 length is 15 residues. CDR3 amino acids: CASSLQGGSTDTQYF. The CDR3 coding sequence is TGTGCCAGCAGCCTACAGGGGGGAAGCACAGATACGCAGTATTTT. Drawing the rest from reference TRBV7-9 and TRBJ2-3, the complete variable domain is DTGVSQNPRHKITKRGQNVTFRCDPISEHNRLYWYRQTLGQGPEFLTYFQNEAQLEKSRLLSDRFSAERPKGSFSTLEIQRTEQGDSAMYLCASSLQGGSTDTQYFGPGTRLTVL.

The chain employs TRBV7-2 and TRBJ2-7, with D hard to call. Per germline, CDR1 SGHTA and CDR2 FQGNSA. V was clipped by 2 bases and J by 3 bases, with 11 bases between them. This CDR3 spans 14 amino acids. CDR3 nucleotide sequence: TGTGCCAGCAGCTTACTGCGCGTACTCTACGAGCAGTACTTC. Its translation: CASSLLRVLYEQYF.

This chain connects TRBV6-1 to TRBJ1-5; D is ambiguous. V was pared by 6 bases and J by 3 bases, with 15 bases between. The length of the CDR3 is 15 residues. Germline V gene data show CDR1 as MNHNS and CDR2 as SASEGT. The CDR3 reads CASSGRRGNNQPQHF. CDR3 coding DNA: TGTGCCAGCAGCGGAAGACGAGGAAACAATCAGCCCCAGCATTTT.

This clone has just one count. The gene calls are TRBV2 and TRBJ1-2; possible D gene TRBD1, 6 bases. Germline V gene data show CDR1 as SNHLY and CDR2 as FYNNEI. CDR3 length: 13 amino acids. Trimming left V 3 bases short and J 10 bases short, with 15 bases between. CDR3 in DNA: TGTGCCAGCAGTGATAAGGGACATTGGAACTACACCTTC. Encoded protein: CASSDKGHWNYTF.

CDR3 loop: CASSQVPTNRNLRFF. CDR3 bases: TGCGCCAGCAGCCAAGTTCCGACAAATCGGAACTTAAGGTTTTTT. V gene TRBV4-1 combines with J gene TRBJ1-4; D ambiguous. Deletions cut 1 base from V and 16 bases from J, with 22 bases between. Germline values: CDR1 MGHRA, CDR2 YSYEKL. This CDR3 has 15 residues.

V gene TRBV30 combines with J gene TRBJ2-5; D gene ambiguous. The V gene lost 1 base and the J gene lost 4 bases, with 10 bases spanning the gap. CDR3 size: 13 residues. Germline V gene data show CDR1 as GTSNPN and CDR2 as SVGIG (reference sequence). CDR3 DNA: TGTGCCTGGAGTGCACTATGGGCAGAGACCCAGTACTTC. Translated, it gives CAWSALWAETQYF.

The chain carries TRBV29-1 and TRBJ1-3; D is possibly TRBD1 (6 bases). V lost 6 bases, J lost 7 bases, and 13 bases lay in between. The CDR3 has 12 residues. In germline, CDR1 is SQVTM, CDR2 ANQGSEA. The CDR3 here is CSVSGERNTIYF. CDR3 bases: TGCAGCGTCTCAGGGGAGAGGAACACCATATATTTT. Filled out from reference TRBV29-1 and TRBJ1-3, the complete variable domain reads SAVISQKPSRDICQRGTSLTIQCQVDSQVTMMFWYRQQPGQSLTLIATANQGSEATYESGFVIDKFPISRPNLTFSTLTVSNMSPEDSSIYLCSVSGERNTIYFGEGSWLTVV.

V and J are TRBV18 and TRBJ2-7; 8 bases agree with TRBD2. With 7 bases clipped from V and 1 base from J, the junction kept 3 bases outside the gene matches. Germline values: CDR1 KGHSH, CDR2 LQKENI. CDR3 length: 13 residues. In nucleotides, the CDR3 is TGTGCCAGCTGTCGCGGGGGGTCCTACGAGCAGTACTTC. Translated, it gives CASCRGGSYEQYF.

Worth noting for this clone: Other nucleotide sequences in the sample specify the same CDR3. CDR3 DNA: TGTGCCAGCAGTCCACGGGGAACTAGCGGCTACAATGAGCAGTTCTTC. It encodes CASSPRGTSGYNEQFF. The rearrangement uses TRBV7-9 and TRBJ2-1; TRBD2 agrees at 8 bases. CDR1 and CDR2 from the germline V gene are SEHNR and FQNEAQ (reference sequence). V dropped 6 bases and J dropped 3; count of bases not matched to a gene: 10. CDR3 size: 16 residues. The variable domain in full, completed from reference TRBV7-9 and TRBJ2-1, reads DTGVSQNPRHKITKRGQNVTFRCDPISEHNRLYWYRQTLGQGPEFLTYFQNEAQLEKSRLLSDRFSAERPKGSFSTLEIQRTEQGDSAMYLCASSPRGTSGYNEQFFGPGTRLTVL.

With regard to this clone: Other nucleotide sequences in the sample specify the same CDR3. The chain joins TRBV6-5 to TRBJ1-5; D ambiguous. Trimming took 6 bases from V and 1 from J, leaving 10 bases between them. This CDR3 spans 14 amino acids. The germline V gene has CDR1 MNHEY and CDR2 SVGAGI. The CDR3 sequence is CASRRDGSNQPQHF. The CDR3 region has the DNA TGTGCCAGCAGACGAGACGGCAGCAATCAGCCCCAGCATTTT.

This clone was counted once. One end of the junction fails to match germline, which may point to a read error. Other nucleotide sequences from this sample produce the same CDR3. The chain has TRBV5-1 and TRBJ1-5, with 9 positions matching TRBD1. The length of the CDR3 is 14 residues. Germline CDR1 and CDR2: SGHRS and YFSETQ. CDR3 coding DNA: TGCGCCAGCAGCTTGACAGGGGGCAACCAGCCCCAGCATTTT. Encoded protein: CASSLTGGNQPQHF.

The chain links TRBV2 to TRBJ2-3; the D is unclear. Trimming removed 3 bases at V and 2 bases at J, with 9 bases between. The CDR3 loop spans 14 amino acids. The germline V gene encodes CDR1 SNHLY and CDR2 FYNNEI. The CDR3 spells CASSELLVTDTQYF. The CDR3 region has the DNA TGTGCCAGCAGTGAGTTGCTCGTCACAGATACGCAGTATTTT.

The chain employs TRBV6-6 and TRBJ2-3; D unclear. The CDR3 has 12 residues. CDR1 is MNHNY and CDR2 is SVGAGI in the germline V gene (reference sequence). The germline V and J ends were trimmed by 7 bases and 5 bases, with 10 bases remaining between them. CDR3 amino acids: CASTTDLDTQYF. For the CDR3, the DNA is TGTGCCAGCACCACGGACCTAGATACGCAGTATTTT.

The J gene is TRBJ1-2, the V gene TRBV20-1, with D uncertain. The CDR3 is 11 amino acids. Germline-derived CDR1 and CDR2 are DFQATT and SNEGSKA (reference sequence). V was trimmed by 2 bases and J by 8 bases, leaving 9 bases between them. The DNA for the CDR3 is TGCAGTGCTAGACTCGATCAGGGCTACACCTTC. Translating gives CSARLDQGYTF.

The chain uses TRBV27 and TRBJ1-2; 9 bases fit TRBD1. V shed 7 bases, J shed 0 bases, and the junction held 9 bases outside the gene matches. This CDR3 contains 16 residues. Germline V gene data show CDR1 as MNHEY and CDR2 as SMNVEV (reference sequence). Written as DNA, the CDR3 is TGTGCCAGCAAACTAACAGGGGGCGCGGCTAACTATGGCTACACCTTC. Translated, it gives CASKLTGGAANYGYTF.

The V and J genes are TRBV28 and TRBJ2-1; D is possibly TRBD1 or TRBD2 (5 bases each). V lost 7 bases to trimming and J lost 5 bases, with 15 bases between them. The V gene's germline CDR1 is MDHEN and CDR2 SYDVKM. This CDR3 contains 14 residues. The CDR3 DNA follows: TGTGCCAGCATGGAGGTGGGACCGGACAATGAGCAGTTCTTC. Its translation is CASMEVGPDNEQFF.